This TCR beta chain was recovered during a study of blood T cell repertoires in COVID-19. Study summary: PBMCs, B-cell-depleted T cells, or T cells were the source of the cDNA or gDNA that made up the material.

Per the authors' pipeline: Reference gene primer amplification yielded estimated nucleated cell counts. Measured with immunoSEQ multiplex PCR; TCRdb has only the in-frame clones, and not every one. The V and J calls and clone size were taken over from that table, and D and trimming were inferred from the DNA. This table has approximately 250,000 clones, roughly 90% appearing once. Trimming removed 11 bases at V and 2 bases at J, with 13 bases between. Germline V gives CDR1 LNHDA, CDR2 SQIVND (reference sequence). The CDR3 is made up of 13 amino acids. Exposed enrollees encountered a COVID-19 case at some point within 2 weeks before study entry.

V gene TRBV19 combines with J gene TRBJ1-5; tentative D call: TRBD1 (5 bases). The receptor's source is a man in his forties or fifties who had been exposed to COVID-19. Sample: PBMCs or T cells enriched from blood (not recorded which). CDR3 residues: CASRGGGNQPQHF. CDR3 bases: TGTGCCTCGCGCGGGGGGGGCAATCAGCCCCAGCATTTT. The whole variable domain, filled in from reference TRBV19 and TRBJ1-5, reads DGGITQSPKYLFRKEGQNVTLSCEQNLNHDAMYWYRQDPGQGLRLIYYSQIVNDFQKGDIAEGYSVSREKKESFPLTVTSAQKNPTAFYLCASRGGGNQPQHFGDGTRLSIL.